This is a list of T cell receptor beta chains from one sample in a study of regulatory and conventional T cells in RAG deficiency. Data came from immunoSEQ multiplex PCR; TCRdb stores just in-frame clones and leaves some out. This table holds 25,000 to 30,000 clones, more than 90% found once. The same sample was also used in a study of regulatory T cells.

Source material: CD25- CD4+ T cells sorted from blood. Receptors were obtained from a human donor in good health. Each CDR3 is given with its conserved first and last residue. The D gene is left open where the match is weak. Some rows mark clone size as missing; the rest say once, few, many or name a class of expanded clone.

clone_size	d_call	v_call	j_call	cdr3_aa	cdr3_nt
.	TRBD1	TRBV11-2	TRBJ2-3	CASSQGQGSDTQYF	TGTGCCAGCAGCCAGGGACAGGGTTCAGATACGCAGTATTTT
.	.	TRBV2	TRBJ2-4	CASSGQVQNIQYF	TGTGCCAGCAGTGGACAGGTCCAAAACATTCAGTACTTC
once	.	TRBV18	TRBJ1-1	CASSPESPGQLHTEAFF	TGTGCCAGCTCACCTGAGTCTCCGGGACAACTACACACTGAAGCTTTCTTT
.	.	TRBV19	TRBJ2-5	CASSIGTGLETQYF	TGTGCCAGTAGTATTGGCACAGGGTTAGAGACCCAGTACTTC
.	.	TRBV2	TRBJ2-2	CASSEVDGNTGELFF	TGTGCCAGCAGTGAGGTAGATGGGAACACCGGGGAGCTGTTTTTT
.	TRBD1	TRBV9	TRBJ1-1	CASSPYDRGLGAFF	TGTGCCAGCAGCCCCTACGACAGGGGGCTAGGGGCTTTCTTT
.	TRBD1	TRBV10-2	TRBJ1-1	CASIGGPNTEAFF	TGCGCCAGCATAGGGGGCCCGAACACTGAAGCTTTCTTT
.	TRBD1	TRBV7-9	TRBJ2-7	CASSSWDSLYEQYF	TGTGCCAGCAGCAGCTGGGACAGCCTATACGAGCAGTACTTC
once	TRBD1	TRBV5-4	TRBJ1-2	CASSLRQGAIYGYTF	TGTGCCAGCAGCTTGAGGCAGGGGGCCATCTATGGCTACACCTTC
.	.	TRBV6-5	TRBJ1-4	CASSSLPKGQEEKLFF	TGTGCCAGCAGTTCACTTCCAAAGGGGCAGGAGGAAAAACTGTTTTTT
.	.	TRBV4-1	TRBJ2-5	CASSQNQGYTIETQYF	TGCGCCAGCAGCCAAAATCAGGGATACACCATCGAGACCCAGTACTTC
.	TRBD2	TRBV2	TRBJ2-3	CASSEPRASGTDTQYF	TGTGCCAGCAGTGAGCCCCGGGCTAGCGGAACAGATACGCAGTATTTT
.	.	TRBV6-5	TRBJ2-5	CASSYSPRVRQETQYF	TGTGCCAGCAGTTACTCGCCGAGGGTTCGGCAAGAGACCCAGTACTTC
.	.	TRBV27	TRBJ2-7	CASSLWRSSSYEQYF	TGTGCCAGCAGTTTATGGAGGTCTAGCTCCTACGAGCAGTACTTC
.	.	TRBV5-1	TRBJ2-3	CASSPEGPGGILDTQYF	TGCGCCAGCAGCCCGGAGGGGCCAGGGGGGATCTTGGATACGCAGTATTTT
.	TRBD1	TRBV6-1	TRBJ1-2	CASSGPTGNYGYTF	TGTGCCAGCAGTGGCCCGACAGGGAACTATGGCTACACCTTC
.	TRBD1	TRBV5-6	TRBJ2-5	CASSRIPGQGAETQYF	TGTGCCAGCAGCCGTATACCGGGACAGGGGGCAGAGACCCAGTACTTC
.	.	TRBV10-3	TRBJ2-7	CAISEGLTRSYEQYF	TGTGCCATCAGTGAGGGCCTGACTCGTTCCTACGAGCAGTACTTC
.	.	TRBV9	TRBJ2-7	CASTRSGDTYEQYF	TGTGCCAGCACCCGTTCCGGCGACACCTACGAGCAGTACTTC
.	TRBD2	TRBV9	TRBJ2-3	CASSASGALSTDTQYF	TGTGCCAGCAGCGCTAGCGGGGCCCTTAGCACAGATACGCAGTATTTT
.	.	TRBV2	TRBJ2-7	CARGGQSHEQYF	TGTGCCAGGGGGGGACAGTCCCACGAGCAGTACTTC
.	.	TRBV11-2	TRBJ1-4	CASSLVPETNEKLFF	TGTGCCAGCAGCTTAGTCCCTGAGACTAATGAAAAACTGTTTTTT
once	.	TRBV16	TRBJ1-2	CASSPLESGNYGYTF	TGTGCCAGCAGCCCCCTCGAATCGGGGAATTATGGCTACACCTTC
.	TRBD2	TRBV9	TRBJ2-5	CASSVGGRGWEETQYF	TGTGCCAGCAGCGTGGGGGGGAGGGGATGGGAAGAGACCCAGTACTTC
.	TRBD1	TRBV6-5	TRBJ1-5	CASRVDRAGNQPQHF	TGTGCCAGCAGGGTGGACAGGGCTGGGAATCAGCCCCAGCATTTT
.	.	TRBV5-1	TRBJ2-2	CASSSIRGTGELFF	TGCGCCAGCAGCTCAATACGGGGGACCGGGGAGCTGTTTTTT
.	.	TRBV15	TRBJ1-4	CATSRDGLATNEKLFF	TGTGCCACCAGCAGAGATGGCCTCGCAACTAATGAAAAACTGTTTTTT
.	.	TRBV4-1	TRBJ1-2	CASSQDGWVAYGYTF	TGCGCCAGCAGCCAAGATGGATGGGTAGCCTATGGCTACACCTTC
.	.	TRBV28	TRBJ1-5	CASSFFSKGNQPQHF	TGTGCCAGCAGTTTTTTTAGCAAGGGCAATCAGCCCCAGCATTTT
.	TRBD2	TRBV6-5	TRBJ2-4	CASRRTGRENIQYF	TGTGCCAGCAGGAGGACCGGGAGGGAAAACATTCAGTACTTC
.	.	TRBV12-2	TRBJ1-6	CASRSPPLSTGGSLNSPLHF	TGTGCAAGTCGCTCCCCTCCCCTATCAACAGGGGGTAGCCTTAATTCACCCCTCCACTTT
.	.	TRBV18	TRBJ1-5	CASSPGQSNQPQHF	TGTGCCAGCTCTCCTGGACAGAGCAATCAGCCCCAGCATTTT
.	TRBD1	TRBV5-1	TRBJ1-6	CASSPGQGPNNSPLHF	TGCGCCAGCAGCCCGGGACAGGGGCCTAATAATTCACCCCTCCACTTT
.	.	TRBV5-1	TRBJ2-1	CASGWAISYNEQFF	TGCGCCAGCGGATGGGCCATCTCCTACAATGAGCAGTTCTTC
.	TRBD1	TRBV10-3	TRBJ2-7	CAISETGQSNYEQYF	TGTGCCATCAGTGAGACGGGACAGTCAAACTACGAGCAGTACTTC
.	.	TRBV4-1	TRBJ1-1	CASRRQRDTEAFF	TGCGCCAGCCGGAGGCAGAGGGACACTGAAGCTTTCTTT
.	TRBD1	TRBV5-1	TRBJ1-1	CASSPGTVPMNTEAFF	TGCGCCAGCAGCCCGGGGACAGTTCCCATGAACACTGAAGCTTTCTTT
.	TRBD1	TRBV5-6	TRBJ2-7	CASSAKTGPIYEQYF	TGTGCCAGCAGCGCGAAGACAGGGCCCATCTACGAGCAGTACTTC
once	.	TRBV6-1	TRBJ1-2	CASSEPPVYGYTF	TGTGCCAGCAGTGAACCCCCAGTCTATGGCTACACCTTC
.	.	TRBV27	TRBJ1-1	CASSYRDLREAFF	TGTGCCAGCAGTTACAGGGACCTCCGTGAAGCTTTCTTT
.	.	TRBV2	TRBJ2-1	CASRAYNEQFF	TGTGCCAGCCGAGCCTACAATGAGCAGTTCTTC
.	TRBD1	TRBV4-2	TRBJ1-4	CASSREGASEKLFF	TGTGCCAGCAGCCGAGAGGGGGCGTCTGAAAAACTGTTTTTT
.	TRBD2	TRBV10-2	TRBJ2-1	CASRPTSGAYNEQFF	TGCGCCAGCAGGCCGACTAGCGGGGCCTACAATGAGCAGTTCTTC
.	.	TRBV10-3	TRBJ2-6	CAISESGPGQLSSGANVLTF	TGTGCCATCAGTGAGTCGGGGCCCGGACAGCTGAGCTCTGGGGCCAACGTCCTGACTTTC
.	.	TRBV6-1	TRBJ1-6	CASRRNSPLHF	TGTGCCAGCCGGAGAAATTCACCCCTCCACTTT
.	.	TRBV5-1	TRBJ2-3	CASSGGDSDDTQYF	TGCGCCAGCAGCGGAGGGGATAGTGATGATACGCAGTATTTT
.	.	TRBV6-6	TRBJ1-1	CASSYSTGDTEAFF	TGTGCCAGCAGTTACTCGACTGGAGATACTGAAGCTTTCTTT
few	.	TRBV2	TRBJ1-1	CASSADTEAFF	TGTGCCAGCAGTGCCGACACTGAAGCTTTCTTT
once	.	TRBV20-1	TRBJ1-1	CSAKTGTEAFF	TGCAGTGCCAAGACAGGTACCGAAGCTTTCTTT
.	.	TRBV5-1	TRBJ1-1	CASSPQVSKEGRNTEAFF	TGCGCCAGCAGCCCCCAAGTGAGTAAAGAGGGCAGGAACACTGAAGCTTTCTTT
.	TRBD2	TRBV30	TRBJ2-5	CAWDNLAGDQETQYF	TGTGCCTGGGACAACTTAGCGGGGGACCAAGAGACCCAGTACTTC
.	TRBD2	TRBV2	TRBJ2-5	CASSEDSGGLVETQYF	TGTGCCAGCAGTGAAGATAGCGGGGGACTGGTGGAGACCCAGTACTTC
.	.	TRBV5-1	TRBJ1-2	CASSLEGGGYTF	TGCGCCAGCAGCTTGGAAGGGGGTGGCTACACCTTC